The rows below give T cell receptor beta chains drawn from one sample of a study of cytomegalovirus exposure and HLA in healthy donors. The repertoire was sequenced with immunoSEQ multiplex PCR; TCRdb's copy has only in-frame clones and lacks some. The data hold some 70,000 clones, with about 78% observed a single time. Sequencing was done on a sample of PBMCs. Source of these receptors: a man aged 18 to 29 in good health and CMV-seronegative. Both conserved end residues are trimmed from each CDR3. A row's size may be missing; if present it is once, few, many or a size class.

size	J	length	V	CDR3
NA	TRBJ1-1	12	TRBV9	ASSELDRPTEAF
NA	TRBJ1-6	14	TRBV2	ASSSSGAAYNSPLH
NA	TRBJ1-1	11	TRBV27	ASSLTGTTEAF
few	TRBJ1-2	11	TRBV10-1	ASSESTNYGYT
NA	TRBJ2-1	13	TRBV5-4	ASSFQLADYNEQF
NA	TRBJ1-5	14	TRBV6-6	ASSPLGDTLNQPQH
few	TRBJ1-5	13	TRBV7-2	ASSLVDKSDQPQH
few	TRBJ1-1	12	TRBV4-1	ASSQGHANTEAF
few	TRBJ2-7	10	TRBV10-2	ASWGGLYEQY
NA	TRBJ2-1	10	TRBV5-4	ASSDPGLEQF
few	TRBJ2-3	12	TRBV6-5	ASSYGAGKYTQY
NA	TRBJ2-4	14	TRBV5-6	ASSFFSSGLENIQY
NA	TRBJ1-1	11	TRBV18	ASSPTGNTEAF
NA	TRBJ2-5	13	TRBV27	ASMTTGGWQETQY